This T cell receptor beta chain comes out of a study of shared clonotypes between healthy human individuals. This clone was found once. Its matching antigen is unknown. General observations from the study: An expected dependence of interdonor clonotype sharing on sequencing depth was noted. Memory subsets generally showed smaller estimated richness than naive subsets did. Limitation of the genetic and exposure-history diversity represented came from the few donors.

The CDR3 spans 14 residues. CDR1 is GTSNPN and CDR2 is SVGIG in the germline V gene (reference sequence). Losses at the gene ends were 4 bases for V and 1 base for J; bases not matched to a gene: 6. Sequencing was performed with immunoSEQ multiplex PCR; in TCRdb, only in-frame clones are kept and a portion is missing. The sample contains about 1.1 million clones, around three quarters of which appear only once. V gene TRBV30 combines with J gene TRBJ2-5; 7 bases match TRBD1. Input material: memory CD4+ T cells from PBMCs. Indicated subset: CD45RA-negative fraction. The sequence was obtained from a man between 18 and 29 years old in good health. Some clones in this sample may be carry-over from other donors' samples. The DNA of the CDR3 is TGTGCCTGGACCTTAGGGACAGCCCAAGAGACCCAGTACTTC. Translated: CAWTLGTAQETQYF. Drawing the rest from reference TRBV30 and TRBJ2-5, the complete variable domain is SQTIHQWPATLVQPVGSPLSLECTVEGTSNPNLYWYRQAAGRGLQLLFYSVGIGQISSEVPQNLSASRPQDRQFILSSKKLLLSDSGFYLCAWTLGTAQETQYFGPGTRLLVL.